The 8 T cell receptor beta chains listed next were all sequenced from one sample in a study of blood T cell repertoires in COVID-19. The table came from immunoSEQ multiplex PCR; TCRdb's copy has only in-frame clones and leaves some out. The sample contains about 26,000 clones, around 90% of which appear only once. The sample comprised peripheral blood. The receptors derive from a human donor in a cohort sampled during active COVID-19.

V is TRBV5-6 and J is TRBJ2-3, with TRBD1 matching 11 bases. The CDR3 loop spans 15 amino acids. V lost 4 bases, J lost 5 bases, and 6 bases stayed unmatched. Per germline, CDR1 SGHDT and CDR2 YYEEEE. The CDR3 nucleotides are TGTGCCAGCAGCAGAAGGACAGGGGGCATAGATACGCAGTATTTT. It translates to CASSRRTGGIDTQYF.

The V and J genes are TRBV28 and TRBJ2-3; possible D gene TRBD1, 7 bases. The CDR3 is made up of 16 amino acids. CDR1 is MDHEN and CDR2 is SYDVKM in the germline V gene. V gave up 6 bases and J gave up 0 bases, with 16 bases separating them. CDR3 residues: CASSSTRGASTDTQYF. For the CDR3, the DNA is TGTGCCAGCAGCTCTACCAGGGGGGCTAGCACAGATACGCAGTATTTT.

The rearrangement links TRBV3-1 (or the pseudogene TRBV3-2) to TRBJ2-6, with 9 bases fitting TRBD2. Looked up from germline, CDR1 is LGHDT and CDR2 is YNNKEL (reference sequence). V was clipped by 4 bases and J by 2 bases; unmatched bases: 3. The CDR3 contains 16 residues. The CDR3: CASSLSGSAGANVLTF. DNA of the CDR3: TGTGCCAGCAGCCTTAGCGGGAGTGCTGGGGCCAACGTCCTGACTTTC.

This chain uses TRBV14 with TRBJ2-7; 9 nucleotides agree with TRBD1. This CDR3 comprises 14 residues. The J segment lost 3 bases and the V segment lost 4 bases, leaving 4 bases of the junction unmatched. Germline V CDR1 and CDR2: SGHDN, FVKESK. The CDR3 loop is CASSRMTGGYEQYF. CDR3 DNA sequence: TGTGCCAGCAGCCGAATGACAGGGGGCTACGAGCAGTACTTC.

The genes are TRBV7-8 and TRBJ2-5, with TRBD1 matching 7 bases. V dropped 4 bases and J dropped 4; count of bases not matched to a gene: 15. CDR1 SGHVS and CDR2 FQNEAQ come from the germline V gene. The CDR3 spans 17 residues. CDR3 bases: TGTGCCAGCAGCTCAGTCCCAGTGAGACAGGGTGGAGAGACCCAGTACTTC. Its translation is CASSSVPVRQGGETQYF.

This sequence joins TRBV28 and TRBJ1-4; TRBD1 aligns across 10 bases. V trimming: 6 bases; J trimming: 8 bases; junction bases outside the gene matches: 9. The germline V gene has CDR1 MDHEN and CDR2 SYDVKM. The CDR3 contains 15 residues. The CDR3 DNA reads as TGTGCCAGCAGGTTCGGGGACAGGGGAAACGAAAAACTGTTTTTT. Translated: CASRFGDRGNEKLFF.

The chain is built from TRBV3-1 (or the pseudogene TRBV3-2) and TRBJ1-2; no clear D. The V gene's germline CDR1 is LGHDT and CDR2 YNNKEL (reference sequence). The CDR3 contains 14 residues. Trimming cost V 2 bases and J 3 bases, with 10 bases left between them. DNA of the CDR3: TGTGCCAGCAGCCAACCCGGTGGAGACTATGGCTACACCTTC. Protein sequence: CASSQPGGDYGYTF.

The chain is built from TRBV20-1 and TRBJ2-1, with D perhaps TRBD2 (6 bases). The germline V gene encodes CDR1 DFQATT and CDR2 SNEGSKA (reference sequence). The CDR3 is 11 residues long. The CDR3 DNA sequence: TGCAGCGTATTCGGGGGAGGTGAGCAGTTCTTC. This gives the protein CSVFGGGEQFF.